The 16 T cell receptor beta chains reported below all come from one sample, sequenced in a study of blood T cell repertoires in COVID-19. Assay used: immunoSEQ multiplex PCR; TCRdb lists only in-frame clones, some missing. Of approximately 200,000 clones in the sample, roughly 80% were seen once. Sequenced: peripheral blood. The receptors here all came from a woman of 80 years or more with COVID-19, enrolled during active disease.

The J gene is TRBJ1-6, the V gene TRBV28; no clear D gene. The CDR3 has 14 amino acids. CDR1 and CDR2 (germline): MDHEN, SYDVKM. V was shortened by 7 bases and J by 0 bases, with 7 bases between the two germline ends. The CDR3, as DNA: TGTGCCAGCAAAGGGAGCTCCTATAATTCACCCCTCCACTTT. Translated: CASKGSSYNSPLHF.

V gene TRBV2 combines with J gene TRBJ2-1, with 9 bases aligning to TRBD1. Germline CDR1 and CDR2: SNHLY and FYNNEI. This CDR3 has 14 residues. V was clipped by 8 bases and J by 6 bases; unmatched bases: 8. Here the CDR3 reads CASGPGTGINEQFF. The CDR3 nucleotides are TGTGCCAGCGGACCCGGGACAGGGATCAATGAGCAGTTCTTC.

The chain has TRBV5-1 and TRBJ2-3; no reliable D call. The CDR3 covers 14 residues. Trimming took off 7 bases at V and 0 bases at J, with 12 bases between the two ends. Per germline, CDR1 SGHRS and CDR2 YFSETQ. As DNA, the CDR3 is TGCGCCAGCTTCCAACAGAGAAGCACAGATACGCAGTATTTT. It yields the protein CASFQQRSTDTQYF.

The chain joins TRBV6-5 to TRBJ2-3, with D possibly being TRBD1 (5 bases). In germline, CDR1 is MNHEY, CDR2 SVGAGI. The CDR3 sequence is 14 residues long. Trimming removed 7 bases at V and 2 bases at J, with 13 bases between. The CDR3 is CASKADRDTDTQYF. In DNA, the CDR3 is TGTGCCAGCAAGGCCGACAGAGACACAGATACGCAGTATTTT.

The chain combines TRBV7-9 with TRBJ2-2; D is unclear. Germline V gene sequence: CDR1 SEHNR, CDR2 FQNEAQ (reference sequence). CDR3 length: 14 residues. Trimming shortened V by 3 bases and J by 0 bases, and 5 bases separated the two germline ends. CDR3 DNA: TGTGCCAGCAGCTTGTCGTCGAACACCGGGGAGCTGTTTTTT. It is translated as CASSLSSNTGELFF.

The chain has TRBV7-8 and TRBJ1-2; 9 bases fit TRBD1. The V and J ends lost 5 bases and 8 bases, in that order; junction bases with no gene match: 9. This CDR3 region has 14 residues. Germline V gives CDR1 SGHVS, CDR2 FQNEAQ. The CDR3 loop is CASSLRTGDRGYTF. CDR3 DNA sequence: TGTGCCAGCAGCCTACGGACAGGGGATAGAGGCTACACCTTC. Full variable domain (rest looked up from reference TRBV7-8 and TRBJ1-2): GAGVSQSPRYKVAKRGQDVALRCDPISGHVSLFWYQQALGQGPEFLTYFQNEAQLDKSGLPSDRFFAERPEGSVSTLKIQRTQQEDSAVYLCASSLRTGDRGYTFGSGTRLTVV.

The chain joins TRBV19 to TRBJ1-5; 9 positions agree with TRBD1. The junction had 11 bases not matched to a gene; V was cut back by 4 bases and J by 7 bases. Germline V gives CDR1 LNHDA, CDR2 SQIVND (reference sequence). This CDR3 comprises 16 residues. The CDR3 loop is CASSKQGQGLTQPQHF. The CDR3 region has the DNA TGTGCCAGTAGTAAGCAGGGACAGGGCCTCACGCAGCCCCAGCATTTT.

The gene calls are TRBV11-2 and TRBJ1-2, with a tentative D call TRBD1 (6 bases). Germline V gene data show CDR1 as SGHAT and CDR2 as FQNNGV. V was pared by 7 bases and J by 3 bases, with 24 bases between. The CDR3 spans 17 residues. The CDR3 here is CASTSINPAHRDYGYTF. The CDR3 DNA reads TGTGCCAGCACTTCAATCAATCCGGCCCACAGGGACTATGGCTACACCTTC.

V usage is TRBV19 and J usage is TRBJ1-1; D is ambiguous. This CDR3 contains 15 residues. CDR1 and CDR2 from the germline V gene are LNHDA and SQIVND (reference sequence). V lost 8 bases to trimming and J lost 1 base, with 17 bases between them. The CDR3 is CASLPMRGSNTEAFF. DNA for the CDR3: TGTGCCAGTCTTCCCATGCGGGGTTCGAACACTGAAGCTTTCTTT.

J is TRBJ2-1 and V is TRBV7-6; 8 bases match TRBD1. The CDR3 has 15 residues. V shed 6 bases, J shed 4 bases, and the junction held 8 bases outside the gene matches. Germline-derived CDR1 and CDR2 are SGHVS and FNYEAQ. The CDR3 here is CASSPGTGLYNEQFF. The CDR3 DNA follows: TGTGCCAGCAGTCCCGGGACAGGACTTTACAATGAGCAGTTCTTC.

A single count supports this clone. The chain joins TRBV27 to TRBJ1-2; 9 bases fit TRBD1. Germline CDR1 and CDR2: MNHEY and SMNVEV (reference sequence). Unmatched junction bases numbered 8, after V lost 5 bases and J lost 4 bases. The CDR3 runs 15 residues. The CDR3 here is CASSHSGTGIYGYTF. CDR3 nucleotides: TGTGCCAGCAGTCACTCCGGGACAGGGATCTATGGCTACACCTTC.

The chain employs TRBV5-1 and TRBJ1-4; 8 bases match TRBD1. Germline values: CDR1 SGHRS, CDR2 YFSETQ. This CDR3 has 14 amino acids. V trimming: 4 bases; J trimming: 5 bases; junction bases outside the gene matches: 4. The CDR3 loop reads CASSAQGGNEKLFF. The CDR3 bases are TGCGCCAGCAGCGCACAGGGGGGGAATGAAAAACTGTTTTTT.

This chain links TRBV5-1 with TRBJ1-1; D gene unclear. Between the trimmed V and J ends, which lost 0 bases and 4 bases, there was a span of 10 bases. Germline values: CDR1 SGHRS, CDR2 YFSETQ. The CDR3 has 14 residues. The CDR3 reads CASSLEGRSTEAFF. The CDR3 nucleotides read TGCGCCAGCAGCTTGGAAGGAAGGAGCACTGAAGCTTTCTTT.

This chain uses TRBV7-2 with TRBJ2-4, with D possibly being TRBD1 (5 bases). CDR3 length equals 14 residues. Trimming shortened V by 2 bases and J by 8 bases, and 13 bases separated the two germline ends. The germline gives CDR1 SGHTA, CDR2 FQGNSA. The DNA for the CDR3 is TGTGCCAGCAGCTTAATGTCCGACAGTGACATTCAGTACTTC. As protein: CASSLMSDSDIQYF.

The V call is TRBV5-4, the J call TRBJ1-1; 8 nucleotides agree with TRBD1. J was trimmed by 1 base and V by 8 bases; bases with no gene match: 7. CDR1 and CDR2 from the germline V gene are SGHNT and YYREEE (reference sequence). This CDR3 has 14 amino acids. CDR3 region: CASAGQGQNTEAFF. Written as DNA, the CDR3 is TGTGCCAGTGCCGGACAGGGACAGAACACTGAAGCTTTCTTT.

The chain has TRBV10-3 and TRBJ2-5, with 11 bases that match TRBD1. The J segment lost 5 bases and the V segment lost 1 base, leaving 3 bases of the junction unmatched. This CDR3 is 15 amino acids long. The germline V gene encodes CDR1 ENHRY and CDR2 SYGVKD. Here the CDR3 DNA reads TGTGCCATCAGTGAGTTGGGACAGGGGGATGAGACCCAGTACTTC. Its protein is CAISELGQGDETQYF.